One and the same sample provided the 27 T cell receptor beta chains below, sequenced in a study of shared clonotypes between healthy human individuals (dated by TCRdb to between 2020 and 2021). Library method: the immunoSEQ multiplex PCR assay. TCRdb retrieved this table from immuneACCESS and kept in-frame rearrangements only. Not all clones are present; in checked studies, unresolved V genes account for under half, and no reason is known for the remainder. Here the sample has some 1 million clones; 65% to 75% occur a single time. The leading ten clones occupy 1.5% of the sample. The sequenced material came from memory CD4+ T cells sorted from blood. Explained via the paper, the cell subset or site label denotes: CD45RA-negative fraction. The receptors were gathered from a man younger than 35 in good health.

The rearrangement joins TRBV6-9 to TRBJ2-3; D perhaps matches TRBD2 (5 bases). The V gene lost 5 bases and the J gene lost 2 bases, with 20 bases spanning the gap. The germline gives CDR1 MNHGY, CDR2 SVAAGI. The CDR3 spans 17 residues. This CDR3 reads CASSGMDCRIPTDTQYF. Written as DNA, the CDR3 is TGTGCCAGCAGTGGTATGGACTGCCGGATCCCCACAGATACGCAGTATTTT.

This clone was seen a single time. This sequence joins TRBV11-3 and TRBJ2-2, with D unclear. With 2 bases removed from V and 5 bases from J, the gap between germline ends came to 3 bases. Germline CDR1 SGHNT, CDR2 YENEEA. The CDR3 is 12 residues long. CDR3 sequence (DNA): TGTGCCAGCAGCTTATTTACCGGGGAGCTGTTTTTT. As protein: CASSLFTGELFF.

The chain carries TRBV5-4 and TRBJ1-1; 9 bases are a match to TRBD1. Looked up from germline, CDR1 is SGHNT and CDR2 is YYREEE (reference sequence). This CDR3 comprises 17 residues. Losses at the gene ends were 4 bases for V and 2 bases for J; bases not matched to a gene: 12. The chain's CDR3 is CASSPGTGTKFNTEAFF. CDR3 coding DNA: TGTGCCAGCAGCCCCGGGACAGGGACTAAGTTTAACACTGAAGCTTTCTTT.

In regard to this clone: One end of the junction varies from germline; a read error may be responsible. The chain joins TRBV7-9 to TRBJ2-1, with D perhaps assigned TRBD1 or TRBD2 (5 bases each). This CDR3 comprises 13 residues. Germline loops: CDR1 SEHNR, CDR2 FQNEAQ (reference sequence). The CDR3 DNA reads TGTGCCGGCAGGGAGCAGGGTCGGACTGAGCAGTTCTTC. It encodes CAGREQGRTEQFF.

The chain links TRBV6-1 to TRBJ1-4; no clear D. CDR1 and CDR2 (germline): MNHNS, SASEGT. There are 12 residues in the CDR3. The V gene lost 4 bases and the J gene lost 1 base, with 1 base spanning the gap. The CDR3 protein is CASSGTNEKLFF. DNA for the CDR3: TGTGCCAGCAGTGGAACTAATGAAAAACTGTTTTTT.

This clone was seen only a few times. The chain carries TRBV5-1 and TRBJ1-3; 7 nucleotides line up with TRBD1. Germline lookup yields CDR1 SGHRS and CDR2 YFSETQ. CDR3 length: 16 amino acids. J lost 2 bases, V lost 0 bases, and 5 bases had no gene match. CDR3 in DNA: TGCGCCAGCAGCTTGGTACAGGGGAGCCCTGGAAACACCATATATTTT. Translated, it gives CASSLVQGSPGNTIYF.

The chain employs TRBV30 and TRBJ2-1; D call uncertain. Germline V lookup: CDR1 GTSNPN, CDR2 SVGIG (reference sequence). There are 13 residues in the CDR3. V was cut by 3 bases and J by 3 bases, with 9 bases left in between. The CDR3 sequence is CAWRHQLYNEQFF. CDR3 nucleotide sequence: TGTGCCTGGAGACACCAGCTCTACAATGAGCAGTTCTTC.

Regarding this clone: Other DNA variants within this sample encode the same CDR3. V and J are TRBV6-1 and TRBJ2-5; 11 positions match TRBD2. This CDR3 comprises 16 residues. CDR1 is MNHNS, CDR2 SASEGT, per germline. Germline trimming cut 1 base from V and 3 bases from J; bases unmatched to any gene: 4. The CDR3 reads CASSEVTSGGKETQYF. CDR3 coding DNA: TGTGCCAGCAGTGAAGTTACTAGCGGGGGTAAAGAGACCCAGTACTTC.

The V call is TRBV7-9, the J call TRBJ2-7; possibly TRBD1 for D (6 bases). This CDR3 spans 14 amino acids. The germline CDR1 and CDR2 sequences are SEHNR and FQNEAQ (reference sequence). V was trimmed by 4 bases and J by 2 bases, leaving 12 bases between them. This chain's CDR3 is CASSSGNRAYEQYF. CDR3 sequence (DNA): TGTGCCAGCAGCTCGGGAAACAGGGCCTACGAGCAGTACTTC.

In its sample, this clone was seen once. The V and J genes are TRBV4-1 and TRBJ2-2, with unresolved D. Deletions cut 0 bases from V and 9 bases from J, with 8 bases between. The CDR3 extends over 13 amino acids. Germline lookup yields CDR1 MGHRA and CDR2 YSYEKL. This CDR3 reads CASSQELRRELFF. For the CDR3, the DNA is TGCGCCAGCAGCCAAGAATTGCGGAGGGAGCTGTTTTTT.

The gene calls are TRBV11-1 and TRBJ2-3, with 11 bases lining up with TRBD2. CDR1 and CDR2 from the germline V gene are SGHAT and FQDESV (reference sequence). With 5 bases clipped from V and 8 bases from J, the junction kept 15 bases outside the gene matches. The CDR3 consists of 17 residues. The DNA for the CDR3 is TGTGCCAGCAGCCCCACCACTAGCGGGGGCCCCCATGGTACGCAGTATTTT. Translated: CASSPTTSGGPHGTQYF. Filled out from reference TRBV11-1 and TRBJ2-3, the complete variable domain reads EAEVAQSPRYKITEKSQAVAFWCDPISGHATLYWYRQILGQGPELLVQFQDESVVDDSQLPKDRFSAERLKGVDSTLKIQPAELGDSAMYLCASSPTTSGGPHGTQYFGPGTRLTVL.

The chain recombines TRBV5-1 with TRBJ1-5; D remains ambiguous. Germline loops: CDR1 SGHRS, CDR2 YFSETQ. This CDR3 is built from 15 residues. Trimming took 1 base from V and 6 from J, leaving 14 bases between them. CDR3 sequence reads: CASSLMGTHGQPQHF. In nucleotides, the CDR3 is TGCGCCAGCAGCTTGATGGGCACGCACGGTCAGCCCCAGCATTTT.

This clone turned up a few times. The CDR3 sequence: CASSKGVGETQYF. Written as DNA, the CDR3 is TGCGCCAGCAGTAAGGGGGTCGGAGAGACCCAGTACTTC. The gene calls are TRBV10-1 and TRBJ2-5, with D tentatively TRBD1 (6 bases). V lost 5 bases to trimming and J lost 4 bases, with 11 bases between them. CDR3 size: 13 residues. Germline V CDR1 and CDR2: WNHNN, SYGVQD (reference sequence).

The rearrangement uses TRBV6-1 and TRBJ1-1; D is unresolved. V was clipped by 0 bases and J by 4 bases, with 9 bases between them. There are 14 residues in the CDR3. Germline V gene lookup returns CDR1 MNHNS and CDR2 SASEGT. CDR3 DNA sequence: TGTGCCAGCAGTGAAGCGAGCAGAGGCACTGAAGCTTTCTTT. Amino acids: CASSEASRGTEAFF.

V is TRBV7-6 and J is TRBJ2-2; D remains unclear. There are 15 residues in the CDR3. The V end was cut by 5 bases, the J end by 2 bases, with 12 bases between. The germline V gene has CDR1 SGHVS and CDR2 FNYEAQ. The DNA for the CDR3 is TGTGCCAGCAGCCCAACTTCAGGAAACACCGGGGAGCTGTTTTTT. Its protein is CASSPTSGNTGELFF.

The J gene is TRBJ2-7, the V gene TRBV2; 8 positions agree with TRBD2. V trimming: 7 bases; J trimming: 2 bases; junction bases outside the gene matches: 10. The length of the CDR3 is 15 residues. Per germline, CDR1 SNHLY and CDR2 FYNNEI. The CDR3 DNA follows: TGTGCCAGCACCCCGAGGGTAGCGGGACCCTACGAGCAGTACTTC. It codes for CASTPRVAGPYEQYF.

J is TRBJ1-2 and V is TRBV18; 12 positions agree with TRBD1. CDR3 length: 16 residues. V was clipped by 3 bases and J by 8 bases; unmatched bases: 10. The germline CDR1 and CDR2 sequences are KGHSH and LQKENI. CDR3 DNA sequence: TGTGCCAGCTCACCGGGACAGGGGGCGCGGGTACAAGGCTACACCTTC. It codes for CASSPGQGARVQGYTF.

In DNA, the CDR3 is TGTGCCAGCAGTGTGTTGTCGGGGACTAGCGGACCAGATACGCAGTATTTT. This gives the protein CASSVLSGTSGPDTQYF. V gene TRBV7-9 combines with J gene TRBJ2-3; 11 nucleotides line up with TRBD2. This CDR3 is built from 17 residues. Looked up from germline, CDR1 is SEHNR and CDR2 is FQNEAQ (reference sequence). After removal of 6 bases from V and 4 bases from J, the junction contained 12 bases not matched to a gene.

V usage is TRBV7-3 and J usage is TRBJ2-1; TRBD1 matches 9 bases. CDR1 and CDR2 from the germline V gene are SGHTA and FQGTGA. The CDR3 is 17 residues long. The junction had 14 bases not matched to a gene; V was cut back by 2 bases and J by 9 bases. For the CDR3, the DNA is TGTGCCAGCAGCTTACCGTTGGGACAGGGAACGTCCAGTGAGCAGTTCTTC. Its translation: CASSLPLGQGTSSEQFF.

V is TRBV19 and J is TRBJ2-1, with a possible D match to TRBD1 (6 bases). The V end lost 3 bases, the J end lost 0 bases, and 15 bases lay between the germline ends. The CDR3 runs 17 residues. Germline assignment: CDR1 LNHDA and CDR2 SQIVND (reference sequence). The CDR3 sequence: CASSIPNTGSSYNEQFF. The CDR3 region has the DNA TGTGCCAGTAGTATCCCCAATACAGGGAGCTCCTACAATGAGCAGTTCTTC.

Turning to this clone: One end of the junction is discordant with germline, which a read error may explain. The rearrangement uses TRBV6-1 and TRBJ2-7, with D perhaps given as TRBD1 or TRBD2 (5 bases each). This CDR3 has 17 amino acids. The germline V gene has CDR1 MNHNS and CDR2 SASEGT. CDR3 loop: CASSQATGDGPAYEQYF. CDR3 nucleotides: TGTGCCAGCAGTCAAGCCACCGGGGACGGTCCGGCCTACGAGCAGTACTTC.

This clone was recorded a few times. The chain links TRBV4-1 to TRBJ1-4; D gene ambiguous. The germline CDR1 and CDR2 sequences are MGHRA and YSYEKL. Trimming removed 2 bases from V and 0 bases from J, with 10 bases in between. The CDR3 extends over 16 amino acids. DNA of the CDR3: TGCGCCAGCAGCCAACCCGGGAGGGCAACTAATGAAAAACTGTTTTTT. Encoded protein: CASSQPGRATNEKLFF.

V usage is TRBV28 and J usage is TRBJ2-2, with D possibly called TRBD1 or TRBD2 (6 bases each). Germline V gene sequence: CDR1 MDHEN, CDR2 SYDVKM. The CDR3 is 16 amino acids. Trimming took off 5 bases at V and 5 bases at J, with 18 bases between the two ends. Written as DNA, the CDR3 is TGTGCCAGCAGTCCCAGAGGGCAGGGGAGGACCGGGGAGCTGTTTTTT. Its protein product is CASSPRGQGRTGELFF.

This chain links TRBV7-6 with TRBJ1-1; no definite D call. The CDR3 has 13 residues. V was pared by 5 bases and J by 1 base, with 8 bases between. In germline, CDR1 is SGHVS, CDR2 FNYEAQ. Here the CDR3 reads CASSPTANTEAFF. DNA of the CDR3: TGTGCCAGCAGCCCTACAGCGAACACTGAAGCTTTCTTT.

Turning to this clone: Other DNA sequences from this sample encode an identical CDR3 as well. The chain recombines TRBV10-2 with TRBJ2-1; D not resolved. In germline, CDR1 is WSHSY, CDR2 SAAADI. V was trimmed by 9 bases and J by 4 bases, leaving 13 bases between them. The CDR3 length is 13 residues. CDR3 sequence reads: CASRSGSYNEQFF. In DNA, the CDR3 is TGCGCCAGTCGGTCGGGTAGTTACAATGAGCAGTTCTTC.

The chain combines TRBV9 with TRBJ2-1; no reliable D call. Trimming removed 0 bases at V and 8 bases at J, with 15 bases between. Germline V gene sequence: CDR1 SGDLS, CDR2 YYNGEE. The CDR3 runs 15 residues. CDR3: CASSVVGSVADEQFF. The CDR3 DNA follows: TGTGCCAGCAGCGTAGTTGGGTCGGTCGCCGATGAGCAGTTCTTC.

Comments on this clone: Other DNA sequences in the same sample also yield this CDR3. The CDR3 DNA reads TGCGCCAGCAGCTTGCAGGGGACTAGCGGGTACAATGAGCAGTTCTTC. Amino acid sequence: CASSLQGTSGYNEQFF. The V gene is TRBV5-1, the J gene TRBJ2-1, with 12 bases fitting TRBD2. V was clipped by 1 base and J by 4 bases; unmatched bases: 3. Germline V gene lookup returns CDR1 SGHRS and CDR2 YFSETQ. The CDR3 totals 16 residues.